The 10 T cell receptor beta chains below all came from one sample that was sequenced in a study of blood T cells in healthy people across ages. The authors ran a second PCR of about 6 to 11 cycles using a sample-barcoded 5' primer and a J-beta primer mix. TCRdb re-called the 5' RACE reads with MiXCR, one entry per CDR3 protein. The repertoire holds hundreds of thousands of distinct CDR3 sequences, with around 38% as singletons. Specimen: blood. The receptors come from an elderly man in good health.

At least ten counts were recorded for this clonotype. V and J are TRBV11-2 and TRBJ1-2, with D uncertain. Trimming removed 2 bases from V and 4 bases from J, with 11 bases in between. The germline V gene has CDR1 SGHAT and CDR2 FQNNGV. This CDR3 comprises 14 residues. The CDR3 bases are TGTGCCAGCAGCTTACCCGGGATAGGCTATGGCTACACCTTC. Translation gives CASSLPGIGYGYTF.

Note on this clonotype: It is unclear where the CDR3 begins or ends on the DNA, so no DNA is shown, and the CDR3 is as TCRdb lists it. The rearrangement uses TRBV20-1 and TRBJ1-2; TRBD1 reflects the table's D call only, with no check against the DNA. The CDR3 is 23 residues long, ends included. Germline V CDR1 and CDR2: DFQATT, SNEGSKA (reference sequence). CDR3 region: CSAKAQVLSTEAFFGQGAAGYTF.

Only a few counts were recorded for this clonotype. The chain joins TRBV20-1 to TRBJ1-2; no reliable D call. Germline lookup yields CDR1 DFQATT and CDR2 SNEGSKA (reference sequence). Trimming removed 6 bases from V and 6 bases from J, with 11 bases in between. The CDR3 totals 11 residues. CDR3 sequence reads: CSASDGNGYTF. As DNA, the CDR3 is TGCAGTGCCAGTGACGGGAATGGCTACACCTTC.

The chain uses TRBV9 and TRBJ2-3; 9 positions agree with TRBD1. The CDR3 has 17 residues. Germline CDR1 SGDLS, CDR2 YYNGEE. The V segment lost 4 bases and the J segment 0 bases; nucleotides outside the gene matches: 9. The CDR3 DNA sequence: TGTGCCAGCAGCCCCACGACAGGGGGTCTAAGCACAGATACGCAGTATTTT. This translates into CASSPTTGGLSTDTQYF.

This rearrangement joins TRBV20-1 to TRBJ2-7, with D possibly being TRBD1 (5 bases). The V end was cut by 1 base, the J end by 6 bases, with 22 bases between. Germline values: CDR1 DFQATT, CDR2 SNEGSKA (reference sequence). The CDR3 contains 16 residues. The CDR3 protein is CSARGTSGIAYGEQYF. DNA for the CDR3: TGCAGTGCTAGAGGAACCTCAGGGATAGCCTACGGCGAGCAGTACTTC.

V usage is TRBV12-3 or TRBV12-4 and J usage is TRBJ2-5; D is ambiguous. The germline V and J ends were trimmed by 5 bases and 1 base, with 8 bases remaining between them. The CDR3 totals 13 residues. The CDR3 here is CASSVWAQETQYF. CDR3 DNA sequence: TGTGCCAGCAGTGTGTGGGCCCAAGAGACCCAGTACTTC.

This clonotype was observed a few times. The genes are TRBV11-2 and TRBJ2-5; either TRBD1 or TRBD2 may fit D (5 bases each). Germline lookup yields CDR1 SGHAT and CDR2 FQNNGV. Trimming stripped 1 base from V and 2 bases from J, with 14 bases between. CDR3 length: 16 residues. CDR3 residues: CASSLGGTGSQETQYF. The CDR3 DNA sequence: TGTGCCAGCAGCTTAGGTGGGACGGGGTCACAAGAGACCCAGTACTTC.

For this clonotype: At one end, the junction sequence differs from germline, possibly due to a read error. The genes are TRBV7-6 and TRBJ2-3, with a tentative D call TRBD1 (6 bases). The CDR3 loop spans 15 amino acids. Germline V gene sequence: CDR1 SGHVS, CDR2 FNYEAQ. CDR3 protein: CASSLAPRRTDAQYF. CDR3 bases: TGTGCCAGCAGCTTAGCCCCCCGGCGGACAGATGCGCAGTATTTT.

As to this clonotype: A single base separates this from a much larger clone, so it may be a read error. The V and J genes are TRBV7-2 and TRBJ1-5; D possibly corresponds to TRBD1 (5 bases). Germline-derived CDR1 and CDR2 are SGHTA and FQGNSA. The length of the CDR3 is 16 residues. CDR3 bases: TGTGCCGGCAGCTTAGCGAGGGGACTGATCAATCAGCCCCAGCATTTT. Protein product: CAGSLARGLINQPQHF. The variable domain in full, with the rest retrieved from reference TRBV7-2 and TRBJ1-5, is GAGVSQSPSNKVTEKGKDVELRCDPISGHTALYWYRQSLGQGLEFLIYFQGNSAPDKSGLPSDRFSAERTGGSVSTLTIQRTQQEDSAVYLCAGSLARGLINQPQHFGDGTRLSIL.

DNA for the CDR3: TGTGCCAGCAGTCGCCCTTTGGGCGGGGTCGGGGAGCTGTTTTTT. It codes for CASSRPLGGVGELFF. This chain uses TRBV28 with TRBJ2-2; a possible D gene is TRBD2 (6 bases). Germline assignment: CDR1 MDHEN and CDR2 SYDVKM. CDR3 size: 15 residues. V shed 5 bases and J shed 7 bases, with 17 bases lying between them. Full variable domain (rest looked up from reference TRBV28 and TRBJ2-2): DVKVTQSSRYLVKRTGEKVFLECVQDMDHENMFWYRQDPGLGLRLIYFSYDVKMKEKGDIPEGYSVSREKKERFSLILESASTNQTSMYLCASSRPLGGVGELFFGEGSRLTVL.